The T cell receptor beta chain described here comes from a study of blood T cells in healthy people across ages. A second PCR of about 6 to 12 cycles used a sample-barcoded 5' primer and a J-beta primer mix. All cDNA molecules were each tagged by a template-switch adaptor with 12 random nucleotides. TCRdb re-analysed the 5' RACE reads in MiXCR, keeping a single row per CDR3 protein. Of around 1.7 million distinct CDR3 sequences in the sample, about 30% were seen once. Germline values: CDR1 SGHTA, CDR2 FQGNSA. This CDR3 has 15 amino acids. Ranging in age from about 6 to 100, the donors were healthy Caucasian individuals from Russia. General study findings and limits: The lack of PBMC sorting stopped any conclusive naive versus antigen-experienced comparison. Long-lived donors exceeded aged donors in naive CD4+ cells and diversity.

Details on this clonotype: Its antigen is not known. Because the CDR3 is missing its conserved closing phenylalanine or tryptophan, this is likely a read error.

The sample was blood. The V and J genes are TRBV7-2 and TRBJ2-7, with D possibly matching TRBD2 (5 bases). The DNA matches TRBJ2-5 better at its end, which makes the J call doubtful. The source is a woman in her twenties or thirties in good health. The CDR3 is CASSLVAFVGGTQYL. The CDR3 nucleotides read TGTGCCAGCAGCTTAGTAGCTTTCGTCGGAGGGACCCAGTACTTA.